These 25 T cell receptor beta chains were sequenced from one sample in a study of T cells after yellow fever vaccination. TCRdb reanalysed the 5' RACE reads using MiXCR and keeps one entry per CDR3 protein. This sample has some 500,000 distinct CDR3 sequences, with approximately 15% found just once. The specimen comprised PBMCs, sampled on the day of the yellow fever booster vaccination. Source of these receptors: a man aged 30-40 years who received the YFV17D yellow fever vaccine.

This clonotype was seen more than once but under ten times. The V gene is TRBV5-1, the J gene TRBJ2-7; 7 bases match TRBD1. The CDR3 covers 15 residues. V lost 3 bases and J lost 0; bases outside the gene matches: 6. Germline lookup yields CDR1 SGHRS and CDR2 YFSETQ. The CDR3 region has the DNA TGCGCCAGCAGCTCGGGACAGCTCAGCTCCTACGAGCAGTACTTC. Translating it yields CASSSGQLSSYEQYF.

This clonotype was seen more than once but under ten times. The genes are TRBV6-6 and TRBJ2-1; TRBD1 is a possible D gene (5 bases). This CDR3 comprises 12 residues. Trimming shortened V by 5 bases and J by 5 bases, and 7 bases separated the two germline ends. Germline assignment: CDR1 MNHNY and CDR2 SVGAGI (reference sequence). The CDR3 sequence is CASSRQNNEQFF. The CDR3 DNA reads TGTGCCAGCAGTCGACAGAACAATGAGCAGTTCTTC.

J is TRBJ1-4 and V is TRBV29-1; 8 bases map to TRBD1. The germline V gene encodes CDR1 SQVTM and CDR2 ANQGSEA. The CDR3 sequence is 14 residues long. V shed 7 bases, J shed 5 bases, and the junction held 9 bases outside the gene matches. The CDR3 nucleotides are TGCAGCGGGGGATCAGGGGGCGTAAATGAAAAACTGTTTTTT. Translated: CSGGSGGVNEKLFF.

This clonotype came up a few times. The chain is built from TRBV6-5 and TRBJ1-2; tentative D call: TRBD1 (6 bases). Germline V lookup: CDR1 MNHEY, CDR2 SVGAGI. This CDR3 contains 11 residues. V was pared by 10 bases and J by 4 bases, with 10 bases between. CDR3 DNA: TGTGCCACCACGGACAGCTATGGCTACACCTTC. It specifies CATTDSYGYTF.

This rearrangement joins TRBV29-1 to TRBJ2-3, with D uncertain. The germline V gene encodes CDR1 SQVTM and CDR2 ANQGSEA. V was pared by 7 bases and J by 3 bases, with 5 bases between. The CDR3 consists of 10 residues. CDR3 DNA sequence: TGCAGCGGCGAAACAGATACGCAGTATTTT. The encoded protein is CSGETDTQYF.

The chain joins TRBV4-2 to TRBJ2-2; D not certain. The CDR3 has 16 residues. The V end was cut by 0 bases, the J end by 4 bases, with 12 bases between. The germline gives CDR1 LGHNA, CDR2 YNFKEQ. The CDR3 bases are TGTGCCAGCAGCCAAGATAGATGGGGTGGCACCGGGGAGCTGTTTTTT. Encoded protein: CASSQDRWGGTGELFF.

This clonotype showed up just a few times. The chain has TRBV10-3 and TRBJ2-1; D possibly corresponds to TRBD1 (6 bases). The CDR3 consists of 17 residues. The V and J ends lost 4 bases and 4 bases respectively, with 20 bases between them. Germline CDR1 is ENHRY and CDR2 is SYGVKD. The CDR3 loop is CAISAPLGQGRYNEQFF. The CDR3 DNA is TGTGCCATCAGTGCCCCCCTAGGGCAGGGGAGATACAATGAGCAGTTCTTC.

The chain couples TRBV7-2 to TRBJ2-1; tentatively, D is TRBD2 (6 bases). Germline CDR1 and CDR2: SGHTA and FQGNSA. Trimming pared 3 bases from V and 7 bases from J, leaving 16 bases between. The CDR3 is made up of 15 amino acids. The CDR3 bases are TGTGCCAGCAGCTTTGTGCTAGCGAGTGGGAATGAGCAGTTCTTC. Its translation: CASSFVLASGNEQFF.

The chain links TRBV20-1 to TRBJ2-3, with 8 bases matching TRBD2. V shed 5 bases and J 8 bases; nucleotides not matched to a gene: 9. The CDR3 runs 13 residues. Germline assignment: CDR1 DFQATT and CDR2 SNEGSKA (reference sequence). DNA of the CDR3: TGCAGTGCTTCATCCACGGGACTAGGTACGCAGTATTTT. This gives the protein CSASSTGLGTQYF.

There are many counts of this clonotype. This chain uses TRBV5-1 with TRBJ1-3; 7 nucleotides match TRBD1. Germline assignment: CDR1 SGHRS and CDR2 YFSETQ. CDR3 length: 15 residues. Germline trimming cut 4 bases from V and 3 bases from J; bases unmatched to any gene: 7. CDR3 nucleotides: TGCGCCAGCAGCCCCGGGACAGCGAATGGAAACACCATATATTTT. Encoded protein: CASSPGTANGNTIYF.

This clonotype was seen only a few times. The rearrangement links TRBV4-3 to TRBJ2-3; 9 bases agree with TRBD1. The germline V gene has CDR1 LGHNA and CDR2 YSLEER. CDR3 length: 18 residues. The junction had 15 bases not matched to a gene; V was cut back by 4 bases and J by 4 bases. CDR3 DNA sequence: TGCGCCAGCAGCCTTCGACCGATACAGGGGGCGATGCCAGATACGCAGTATTTT. As protein: CASSLRPIQGAMPDTQYF.

This clonotype was seen many times. V usage is TRBV7-9 and J usage is TRBJ2-7; 7 bases line up with TRBD2. The germline V gene encodes CDR1 SEHNR and CDR2 FQNEAQ (reference sequence). After removal of 4 bases from V and 0 bases from J, the junction contained 6 bases not matched to a gene. CDR3 length: 15 amino acids. The CDR3 reads CASSSTSLNSYEQYF. As DNA, the CDR3 is TGTGCCAGCAGCTCGACTAGCCTCAACTCCTACGAGCAGTACTTC.

This clonotype showed up just a few times. CDR3 nucleotides: TGTGCCAGCAGCTTAGGATTGTTAGCGGGAGTAGCCGGGGAGCTGTTTTTT. It is translated as CASSLGLLAGVAGELFF. The V and J genes are TRBV7-2 and TRBJ2-2; 9 bases match TRBD2. V lost 1 base to trimming and J lost 6 bases; unmatched junction nucleotides: 9. Germline V CDR1 and CDR2: SGHTA, FQGNSA. The CDR3 has 17 residues. Using reference TRBV7-2 and TRBJ2-2 for the parts outside the CDR3, the full variable domain is GAGVSQSPSNKVTEKGKDVELRCDPISGHTALYWYRQSLGQGLEFLIYFQGNSAPDKSGLPSDRFSAERTGGSVSTLTIQRTQQEDSAVYLCASSLGLLAGVAGELFFGEGSRLTVL.

This clonotype appeared a few times. This chain joins TRBV5-1 and TRBJ2-6; the D call may be TRBD1 or TRBD2 (5 bases each). CDR1 is SGHRS, CDR2 YFSETQ, per germline. The germline V and J ends were trimmed by 5 bases and 3 bases, with 9 bases remaining between them. This CDR3 is built from 14 residues. The CDR3 DNA is TGCGCCAGCAGGGGGGAAGGTGGGGCCAACGTCCTGACTTTC. It is translated as CASRGEGGANVLTF.

The chain recombines TRBV7-9 with TRBJ2-1; 10 nucleotides align to TRBD2. The CDR3 runs 16 residues. CDR1 and CDR2 (germline): SEHNR, FQNEAQ (reference sequence). V was clipped by 3 bases and J by 9 bases; unmatched bases: 11. The CDR3 is CASSFTGLAGVGEQFF. The CDR3 DNA follows: TGTGCCAGCAGCTTCACCGGCCTAGCGGGAGTCGGTGAGCAGTTCTTC.

V gene TRBV20-1 combines with J gene TRBJ2-7; 8 positions agree with TRBD2. Germline CDR1 DFQATT, CDR2 SNEGSKA (reference sequence). With V trimmed by 2 bases and J by 6 bases, 6 bases remained unmatched. This CDR3 comprises 13 residues. The CDR3 coding sequence is TGCAGTGCTAGAAAGCGGGAGAGGAGCGAGCAGTACTTC. Translating it yields CSARKRERSEQYF.

The chain employs TRBV14 and TRBJ2-5; 7 bases agree with TRBD2. J gave up 2 bases and V 0 bases, and 6 bases lay outside the gene matches. Germline V CDR1 and CDR2: SGHDN, FVKESK. The CDR3 has 16 residues. DNA for the CDR3: TGTGCCAGCAGCCAAGAACGGGGGGTTCGGCAAGAGACCCAGTACTTC. Translated: CASSQERGVRQETQYF.

The sample holds a few counts of this clonotype. The chain recombines TRBV4-3 with TRBJ2-3; D is perhaps TRBD1 or TRBD2 (5 bases each). Per the germline V gene, CDR1 is LGHNA and CDR2 is YSLEER. Trimming removed 3 bases at V and 6 bases at J, with 22 bases between. The CDR3 is made up of 17 amino acids. The DNA for the CDR3 is TGCGCCAGCAGCCAGGGGCCCCGGGGCGGAGAGGGTGATACGCAGTATTTT. Encoded protein: CASSQGPRGGEGDTQYF.

There are a few counts of this clonotype. The rearrangement joins TRBV6-1 to TRBJ2-3, with 11 bases that match TRBD2. This CDR3 contains 14 residues. Germline lookup yields CDR1 MNHNS and CDR2 SASEGT. J was trimmed by 8 bases and V by 7 bases; bases with no gene match: 8. CDR3 sequence: CASIQGLAGGTQYF. CDR3 DNA: TGTGCCAGCATTCAAGGGCTAGCGGGAGGTACGCAGTATTTT.

This clonotype was found a few times. The chain recombines TRBV10-3 with TRBJ2-5, with TRBD2 as a possible D gene (6 bases). Germline V gives CDR1 ENHRY, CDR2 SYGVKD. The V end was cut by 5 bases, the J end by 4 bases, with 17 bases between. The CDR3 totals 15 residues. CDR3 in amino acids: CAISIQGPAGETQYF. The CDR3 DNA reads as TGTGCCATCAGTATCCAGGGACCAGCGGGAGAGACCCAGTACTTC.

This clonotype was counted a few times. DNA of the CDR3: TGTGCCAGCAGTACCCCGGGGAACCGCGGCTACACCTTC. Protein: CASSTPGNRGYTF. The rearrangement uses TRBV12-3 or TRBV12-4 and TRBJ1-2; D gene uncertain. V lost 5 bases and J 8 bases, leaving 15 bases between the germline ends. This CDR3 contains 13 residues.

This clonotype came up a few times. The chain links TRBV7-3 to TRBJ2-7; D unclear. Germline V gene data show CDR1 as SGHTA and CDR2 as FQGTGA. V was pared by 6 bases and J by 1 base, with 10 bases between. This CDR3 has 13 residues. CDR3 loop: CASSRSPSYEQYF. The CDR3 bases are TGTGCCAGCAGTAGGAGCCCGTCCTACGAGCAGTACTTC.

This clonotype has just a few counts. The rearrangement joins TRBV19 to TRBJ2-5, with D possibly matching TRBD1 (6 bases). Trimming pared 5 bases from V and 4 bases from J, leaving 11 bases between. CDR1 LNHDA and CDR2 SQIVND come from the germline V gene (reference sequence). CDR3 length: 13 amino acids. In nucleotides, the CDR3 is TGTGCCAGTAGTGCTGGACAGTTAGAGACCCAGTACTTC. This encodes CASSAGQLETQYF.

This clonotype was found a few times. V is TRBV2 and J is TRBJ1-1, with D unclear. V was cut by 3 bases and J by 1 base, with 9 bases left in between. The CDR3 contains 14 residues. Germline V lookup: CDR1 SNHLY, CDR2 FYNNEI. CDR3 coding DNA: TGTGCCAGCAGTGACGGCCCGGGGAACACTGAAGCTTTCTTT. This sequence encodes CASSDGPGNTEAFF.

The gene calls are TRBV6-5 and TRBJ2-7; D remains unclear. CDR1 is MNHEY, CDR2 SVGAGI, per germline. The V and J ends lost 0 bases and 9 bases respectively, with 12 bases between them. This CDR3 has 13 residues. The CDR3 nucleotides are TGTGCCAGCAGTTACTCGAACAGTGATGCGCAGTACTTC. Amino acid sequence: CASSYSNSDAQYF.